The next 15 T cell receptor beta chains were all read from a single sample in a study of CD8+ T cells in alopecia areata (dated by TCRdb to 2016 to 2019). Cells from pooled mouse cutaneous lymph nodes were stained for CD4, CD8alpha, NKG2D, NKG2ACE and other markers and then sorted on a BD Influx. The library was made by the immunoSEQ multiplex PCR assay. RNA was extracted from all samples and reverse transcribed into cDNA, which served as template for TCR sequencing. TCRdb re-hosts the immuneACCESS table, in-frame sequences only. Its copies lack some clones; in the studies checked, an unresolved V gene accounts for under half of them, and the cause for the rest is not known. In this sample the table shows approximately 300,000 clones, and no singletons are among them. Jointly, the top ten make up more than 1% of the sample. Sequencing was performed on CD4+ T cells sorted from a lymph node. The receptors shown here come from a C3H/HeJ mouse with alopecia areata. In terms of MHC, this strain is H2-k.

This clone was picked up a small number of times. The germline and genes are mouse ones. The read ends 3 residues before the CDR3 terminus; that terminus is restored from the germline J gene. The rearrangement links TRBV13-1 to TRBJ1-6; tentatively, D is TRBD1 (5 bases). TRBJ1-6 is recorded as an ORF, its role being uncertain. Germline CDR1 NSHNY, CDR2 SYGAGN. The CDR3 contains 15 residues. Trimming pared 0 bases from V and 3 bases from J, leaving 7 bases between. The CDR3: CASSDGQNYNSPLYF. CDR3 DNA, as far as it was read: TGTGCCAGCAGTGATGGACAGAACTATAATTCGCCC.

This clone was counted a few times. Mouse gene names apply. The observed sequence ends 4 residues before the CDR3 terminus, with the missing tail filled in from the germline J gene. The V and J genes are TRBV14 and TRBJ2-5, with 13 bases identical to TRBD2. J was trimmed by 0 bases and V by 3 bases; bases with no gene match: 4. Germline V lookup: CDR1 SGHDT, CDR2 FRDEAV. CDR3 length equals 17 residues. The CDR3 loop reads CASSYGTGGGNQDTQYF. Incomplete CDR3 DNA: TGTGCCAGCAGTTACGGGACTGGGGGGGGTAACCAAGAC.

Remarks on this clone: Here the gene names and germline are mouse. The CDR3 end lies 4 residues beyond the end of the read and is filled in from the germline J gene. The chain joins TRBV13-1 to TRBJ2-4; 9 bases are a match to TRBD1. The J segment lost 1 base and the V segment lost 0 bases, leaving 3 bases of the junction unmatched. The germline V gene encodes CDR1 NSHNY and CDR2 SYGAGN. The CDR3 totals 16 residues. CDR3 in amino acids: CASSDATGGGQNTLYF. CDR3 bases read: TGTGCCAGCAGTGATGCTACAGGGGGCGGTCAAAAC.

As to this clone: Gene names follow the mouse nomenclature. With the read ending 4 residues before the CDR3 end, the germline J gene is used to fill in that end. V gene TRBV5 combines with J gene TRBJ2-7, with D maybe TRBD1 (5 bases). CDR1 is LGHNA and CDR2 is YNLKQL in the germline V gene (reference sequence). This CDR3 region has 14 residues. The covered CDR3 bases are TGTGCCAGCAGCCAAGAGAGGGGAGGGGAT. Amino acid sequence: CASSQERGGD. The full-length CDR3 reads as CASSQERGGDEQYF.

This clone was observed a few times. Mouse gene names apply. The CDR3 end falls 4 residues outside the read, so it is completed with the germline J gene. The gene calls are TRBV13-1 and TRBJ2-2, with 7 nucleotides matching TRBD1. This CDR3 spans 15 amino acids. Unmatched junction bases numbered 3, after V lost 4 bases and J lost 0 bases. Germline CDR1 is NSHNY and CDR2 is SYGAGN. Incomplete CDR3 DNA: TGTGCCAGCAGTCTGACAGGGTCAAACACCGGG. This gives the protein CASSLTGSNTG. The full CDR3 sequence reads CASSLTGSNTGQLYF.

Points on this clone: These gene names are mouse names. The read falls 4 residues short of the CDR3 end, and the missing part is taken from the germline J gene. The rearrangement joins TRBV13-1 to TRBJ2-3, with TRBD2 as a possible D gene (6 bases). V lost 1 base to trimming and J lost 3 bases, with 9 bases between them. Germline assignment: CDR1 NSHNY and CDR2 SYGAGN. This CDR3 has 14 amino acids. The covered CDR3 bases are TGTGCCAGCAGTGATTGGGGGAGGGCAGAA. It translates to CASSDWGRAE. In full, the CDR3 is CASSDWGRAETLYF.

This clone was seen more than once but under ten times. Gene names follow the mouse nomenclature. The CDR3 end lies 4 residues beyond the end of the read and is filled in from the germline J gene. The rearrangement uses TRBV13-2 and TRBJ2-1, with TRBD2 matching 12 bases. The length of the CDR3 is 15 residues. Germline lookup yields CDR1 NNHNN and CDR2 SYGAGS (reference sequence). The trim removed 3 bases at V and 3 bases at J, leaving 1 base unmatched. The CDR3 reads CASGATGGAYAEQFF. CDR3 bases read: TGTGCCAGCGGTGCGACTGGGGGGGCCTATGCT.

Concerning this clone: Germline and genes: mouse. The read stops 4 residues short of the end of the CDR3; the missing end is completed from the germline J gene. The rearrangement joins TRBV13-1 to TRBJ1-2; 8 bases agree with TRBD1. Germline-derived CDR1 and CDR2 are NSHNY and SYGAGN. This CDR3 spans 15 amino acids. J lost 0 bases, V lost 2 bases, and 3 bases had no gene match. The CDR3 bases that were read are TGTGCCAGCAGTGAACAGGGGGGTGCAAACTCC. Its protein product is CASSEQGGANS. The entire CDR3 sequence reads CASSEQGGANSDYTF.

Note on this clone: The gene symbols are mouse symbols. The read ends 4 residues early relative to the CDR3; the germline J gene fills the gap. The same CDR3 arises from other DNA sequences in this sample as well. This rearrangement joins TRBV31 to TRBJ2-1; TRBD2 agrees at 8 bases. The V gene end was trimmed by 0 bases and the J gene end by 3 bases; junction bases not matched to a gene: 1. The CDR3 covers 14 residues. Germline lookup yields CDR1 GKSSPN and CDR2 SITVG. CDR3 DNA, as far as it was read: TGTGCCTGGAGTCTAGGGGGGGCCTATGCT. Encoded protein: CAWSLGGAYA. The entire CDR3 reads CAWSLGGAYAEQFF.

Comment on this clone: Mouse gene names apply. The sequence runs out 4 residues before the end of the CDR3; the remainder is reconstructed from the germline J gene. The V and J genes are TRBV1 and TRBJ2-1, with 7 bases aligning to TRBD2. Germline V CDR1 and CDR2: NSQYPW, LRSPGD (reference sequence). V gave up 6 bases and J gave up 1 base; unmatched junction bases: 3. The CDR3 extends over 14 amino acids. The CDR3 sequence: CTCRPLGNYAEQFF. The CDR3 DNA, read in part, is TGCACCTGCAGGCCACTGGGGAACTATGCT.

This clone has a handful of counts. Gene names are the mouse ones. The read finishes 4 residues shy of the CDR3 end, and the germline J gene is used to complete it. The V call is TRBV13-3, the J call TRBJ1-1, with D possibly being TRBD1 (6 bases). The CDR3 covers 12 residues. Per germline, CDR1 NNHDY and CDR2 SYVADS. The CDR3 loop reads CASSDGTTEVFF. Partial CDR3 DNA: TGTGCCAGCAGTGACGGGACAACA.

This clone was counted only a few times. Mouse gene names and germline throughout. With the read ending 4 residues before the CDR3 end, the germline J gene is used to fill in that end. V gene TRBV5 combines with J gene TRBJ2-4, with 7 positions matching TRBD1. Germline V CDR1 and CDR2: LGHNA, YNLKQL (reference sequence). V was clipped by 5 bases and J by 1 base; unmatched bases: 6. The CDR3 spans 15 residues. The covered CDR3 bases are TGTGCCAGCAGCTCACAGGGGTGGGGTCAAAAC. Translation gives CASSSQGWGQN. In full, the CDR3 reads CASSSQGWGQNTLYF.

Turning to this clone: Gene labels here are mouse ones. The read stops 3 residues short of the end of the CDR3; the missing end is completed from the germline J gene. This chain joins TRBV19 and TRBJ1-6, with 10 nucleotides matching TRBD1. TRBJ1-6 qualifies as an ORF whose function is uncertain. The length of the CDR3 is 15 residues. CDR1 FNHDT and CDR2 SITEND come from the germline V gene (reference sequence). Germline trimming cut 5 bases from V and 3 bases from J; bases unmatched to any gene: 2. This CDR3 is CASRDRGVYNSPLYF. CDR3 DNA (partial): TGTGCCAGCAGGGACAGGGGGGTCTATAATTCGCCC.

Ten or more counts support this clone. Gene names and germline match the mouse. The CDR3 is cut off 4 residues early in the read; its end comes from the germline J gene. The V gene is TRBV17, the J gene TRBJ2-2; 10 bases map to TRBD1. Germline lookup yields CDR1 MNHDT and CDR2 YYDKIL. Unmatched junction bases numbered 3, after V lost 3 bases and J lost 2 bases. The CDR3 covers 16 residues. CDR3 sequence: CASSSGDRGNTGQLYF. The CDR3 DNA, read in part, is TGTGCTAGCAGTAGCGGGGACAGGGGTAACACCGGG.

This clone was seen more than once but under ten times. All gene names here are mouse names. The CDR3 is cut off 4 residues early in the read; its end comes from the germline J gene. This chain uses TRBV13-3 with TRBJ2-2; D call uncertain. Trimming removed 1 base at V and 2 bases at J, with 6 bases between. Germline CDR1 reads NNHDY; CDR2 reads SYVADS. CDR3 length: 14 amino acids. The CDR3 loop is CASSDLVNTGQLYF. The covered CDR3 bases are TGTGCCAGCAGTGATCTGGTGAACACCGGG.